This T cell receptor beta chain comes out of a study of T-cell reconstitution after alpha-beta-depleted transplantation in children. The library targeted TCRbeta and was prepared with unique molecular identifiers. Each CDR3 protein gets one entry after TCRdb re-called the PCR reads with MiXCR. The sample includes about 490,000 distinct CDR3 sequences, roughly a tenth of them seen just once. The study's findings and limits: Alpha-beta T cells about two months after transplant reportedly derived from several hundred expanded graft clones. T cells produced anew were the main source of T-cell counts and diversity one year after transplant.

This clonotype showed up just a few times. Its antigen is still unknown. Per the germline V gene, CDR1 is DFQATT and CDR2 is SNEGSKA (reference sequence). This CDR3 has 13 amino acids. Deletions cut 3 bases from V and 3 bases from J, with 12 bases between. This chain uses TRBV20-1 with TRBJ2-7; possible D gene TRBD1, 5 bases. The receptor's source is a child under 10 years old with inherited bone marrow failure, due to receive a stem cell transplant. The specimen was PBMCs, collected before TCRalphabeta/CD19-depleted stem cell transplant. The CDR3 loop reads CSASKVRVYEQYF. CDR3 sequence (DNA): TGCAGTGCTAGTAAGGTCAGGGTCTACGAGCAGTACTTC.